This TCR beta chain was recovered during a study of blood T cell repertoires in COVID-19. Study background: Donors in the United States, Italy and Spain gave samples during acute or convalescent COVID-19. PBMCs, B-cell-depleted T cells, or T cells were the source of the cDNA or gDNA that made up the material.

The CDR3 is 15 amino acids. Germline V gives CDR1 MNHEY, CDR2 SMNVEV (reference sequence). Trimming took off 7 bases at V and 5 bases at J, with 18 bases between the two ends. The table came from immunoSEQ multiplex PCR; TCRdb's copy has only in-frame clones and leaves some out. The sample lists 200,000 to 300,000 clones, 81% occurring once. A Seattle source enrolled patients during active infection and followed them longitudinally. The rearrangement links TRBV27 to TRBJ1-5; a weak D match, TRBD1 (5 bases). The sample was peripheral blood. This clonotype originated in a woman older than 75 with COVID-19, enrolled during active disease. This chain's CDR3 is CASTLRGGIDQPQHF. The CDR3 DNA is TGTGCCAGCACCCTTCGGGGGGGTATCGATCAGCCCCAGCATTTT.